The 18 T cell receptor beta chains given below trace back to one sample, sequenced in a study of CD8+ T cells in alopecia areata (dated by TCRdb to the late 2010s). Lesional scalp punch biopsies and peripheral blood were collected from alopecia areata patients. To prepare the library, the immunoSEQ multiplex PCR assay was applied. For TCR sequencing, RNA was extracted from every sample and reverse transcribed into cDNA to serve as template. Entries here come from immuneACCESS through TCRdb and include only in-frame sequences with V and J called. Some clones fail to appear in such tables; in the studies checked, an unresolved V gene covers under half of the shortfall, and the cause of the remainder is unknown. This sample has about 12,000 clones in its table, and roughly 56% of those were observed once. The top ten clones comprise 13% of the sample. Source material: skin. The receptors derive from a human donor with alopecia areata.

This clone has only a few counts. The rearrangement links TRBV23-1 to TRBJ2-7; D gene ambiguous. TRBV23-1 is marked as an open reading frame, function uncertain. The CDR3 loop spans 12 amino acids. Trimming shortened V by 11 bases and J by 2 bases, and 13 bases separated the two germline ends. The CDR3 here is CAGSRITYEQYF. CDR3 sequence (DNA): TGCGCCGGCTCCCGTATAACCTACGAGCAGTACTTC.

This clone was seen only a few times. The CDR3 DNA reads TGTGCCAGCAGGGATGCAACCACACAGCCCAACTATGGCTACACCTTC. Translation: CASRDATTQPNYGYTF. The chain joins TRBV7-2 to TRBJ1-2; unclear D gene. Trimming removed 6 bases from V and 2 bases from J, with 19 bases in between. Germline CDR1 reads SGHTA; CDR2 reads FQGNSA. The CDR3 length is 16 residues.

The chain links TRBV9 to TRBJ2-2; D may correspond to TRBD1 or TRBD2 (5 bases each). CDR1 and CDR2 (germline): SGDLS, YYNGEE. The CDR3 runs 18 residues. With 4 bases removed from V and 0 bases from J, the gap between germline ends came to 19 bases. This chain's CDR3 is CASSLPGRTASNTGELFF. CDR3 DNA: TGTGCCAGCAGCTTGCCGGGACGAACCGCGTCGAACACCGGGGAGCTGTTTTTT.

The chain couples TRBV10-3 to TRBJ2-1; 9 bases agree with TRBD1. Germline CDR1 is ENHRY and CDR2 is SYGVKD. The CDR3 is made up of 14 amino acids. V shed 8 bases and J 0 bases; nucleotides not matched to a gene: 2. CDR3 residues: CAIGQGSSYNEQFF. DNA for the CDR3: TGTGCCATCGGACAGGGGAGCTCCTACAATGAGCAGTTCTTC.

In nucleotides, the CDR3 is TGTGCCTGGAGTGTAGGGAATACGCAGTATTTT. This codes for CAWSVGNTQYF. The rearrangement links TRBV30 to TRBJ2-3; no clear D. CDR3 size: 11 residues. Germline V gives CDR1 GTSNPN, CDR2 SVGIG (reference sequence). Trimming pared 0 bases from V and 7 bases from J, leaving 5 bases between.

This chain links TRBV9 with TRBJ2-1, with no clear D. The CDR3 consists of 13 residues. V shed 0 bases and J shed 8 bases, with 9 bases lying between them. CDR1 SGDLS and CDR2 YYNGEE come from the germline V gene. Here the CDR3 DNA reads TGTGCCAGCAGCGTAGATCAGCTCGATGAGCAGTTCTTC. This codes for CASSVDQLDEQFF.

V usage is TRBV29-1 and J usage is TRBJ2-1, with 8 bases that match TRBD2. This CDR3 is 15 amino acids long. The ends lost 0 bases at V and 8 bases at J; junction bases unmatched: 9. The germline V gene has CDR1 SQVTM and CDR2 ANQGSEA. The CDR3 sequence: CSVEDRGGRWYEQFF. The CDR3 nucleotides are TGCAGCGTTGAAGATCGGGGCGGGAGGTGGTATGAGCAGTTCTTC.

This chain links TRBV5-1 with TRBJ2-3, with a tentative D call TRBD1 (6 bases). V lost 5 bases and J 4 bases, leaving 14 bases between the germline ends. The CDR3 is made up of 14 amino acids. CDR1 and CDR2 (germline): SGHRS, YFSETQ. DNA of the CDR3: TGCGCCAGCAGTTTGACAGGCGCCGCAGATACGCAGTATTTT. It yields the protein CASSLTGAADTQYF.

V and J are TRBV27 and TRBJ2-3; possibly TRBD1 for D (5 bases). The length of the CDR3 is 13 residues. CDR1 and CDR2 (germline): MNHEY, SMNVEV (reference sequence). V was cut by 5 bases and J by 6 bases, with 12 bases left in between. The CDR3 loop is CASSVQGYDTQYF. CDR3 DNA sequence: TGTGCCAGCAGTGTGCAGGGTTACGATACGCAGTATTTT.

The rearrangement links TRBV18 to TRBJ1-3; D ambiguous. The germline gives CDR1 KGHSH, CDR2 LQKENI. The CDR3 runs 15 residues. Between the trimmed V and J ends, which lost 0 bases and 0 bases, there was a span of 6 bases. CDR3 nucleotides: TGTGCCAGCTCACCACCGCGGATCTCTGGAAACACCATATATTTT. Translated: CASSPPRISGNTIYF.

V gene TRBV13 combines with J gene TRBJ2-5; 11 positions match TRBD2. Germline V CDR1 and CDR2: PRHDT, FYEKMQ (reference sequence). V shed 4 bases, J shed 3 bases, and the junction held 1 base outside the gene matches. CDR3 size: 14 residues. Written as DNA, the CDR3 is TGTGCCAGCAGCTCTAGCGGGGGGAAAGAGACCCAGTACTTC. Its translation is CASSSSGGKETQYF. Full variable domain (remainder filled in from reference TRBV13 and TRBJ2-5): AAGVIQSPRHLIKEKRETATLKCYPIPRHDTVYWYQQGPGQDPQFLISFYEKMQSDKGSIPDRFSAQQFSDYHSELNMSSLELGDSALYFCASSSSGGKETQYFGPGTRLLVL.

The V and J genes are TRBV10-3 and TRBJ2-6; no clear D. This CDR3 spans 14 amino acids. Germline assignment: CDR1 ENHRY and CDR2 SYGVKD. The V gene lost 6 bases and the J gene lost 0 bases, with 6 bases spanning the gap. The CDR3 reads CAISHSSGANVLTF. DNA for the CDR3: TGTGCCATCAGCCATAGCTCTGGGGCCAACGTCCTGACTTTC.

The chain is built from TRBV23-1 and TRBJ1-5; 11 bases align to TRBD1. TRBV23-1 is labeled an ORF, and its function is uncertain. The CDR3 is 19 amino acids. With 1 base clipped from V and 4 bases from J, the junction kept 12 bases outside the gene matches. The CDR3 nucleotides read TGCGCCAGCAGTCAATTCAGGGGGGACAGGGGGAGCTTTAATCAGCCCCAGCATTTT. Protein product: CASSQFRGDRGSFNQPQHF.

In regard to this clone: The sample contains more than one DNA sequence encoding this CDR3. The chain employs TRBV7-9 and TRBJ2-7; D remains unclear. Trimming shortened V by 2 bases and J by 8 bases, and 7 bases separated the two germline ends. This CDR3 has 11 amino acids. Germline V gene data show CDR1 as SEHNR and CDR2 as FQNEAQ (reference sequence). CDR3 coding DNA: TGTGCCAGCAGCTTATTGGCTCAGCAGTACTTC. Translation gives CASSLLAQQYF. Supplemented by reference TRBV7-9 and TRBJ2-7, the full variable domain reads DTGVSQNPRHKITKRGQNVTFRCDPISEHNRLYWYRQTLGQGPEFLTYFQNEAQLEKSRLLSDRFSAERPKGSFSTLEIQRTEQGDSAMYLCASSLLAQQYFGPGTRLTVT.

The rearrangement links TRBV28 to TRBJ2-2, with 9 bases lining up with TRBD2. The CDR3 loop spans 20 amino acids. V shed 6 bases and J 5 bases; nucleotides not matched to a gene: 22. Germline CDR1 MDHEN, CDR2 SYDVKM. As DNA, the CDR3 is TGTGCCAGCAGCCTTAGCACGACTAGCGGCCTTTCCGGGGGAACCGGGGAGCTGTTTTTT. Its protein is CASSLSTTSGLSGGTGELFF.

The chain combines TRBV5-1 with TRBJ2-1, with unresolved D. CDR3 length equals 14 residues. Germline CDR1 SGHRS, CDR2 YFSETQ. The V end was cut by 0 bases, the J end by 8 bases, with 12 bases between. CDR3 sequence: CASSLDSPLDEQFF. Here the CDR3 DNA reads TGCGCCAGCAGCTTGGATTCTCCTTTGGATGAGCAGTTCTTC. The variable domain in full, with the rest retrieved from reference TRBV5-1 and TRBJ2-1, is KAGVTQTPRYLIKTRGQQVTLSCSPISGHRSVSWYQQTPGQGLQFLFEYFSETQRNKGNFPGRFSGRQFSNSRSEMNVSTLELGDSALYLCASSLDSPLDEQFFGPGTRLTVL.

The sample holds one count of this clone. The V and J genes are TRBV28 and TRBJ2-3, with a weak D call TRBD1 (5 bases). The CDR3 has 15 residues. With 2 bases removed from V and 1 base from J, the gap between germline ends came to 10 bases. CDR1 is MDHEN and CDR2 is SYDVKM in the germline V gene. CDR3 nucleotide sequence: TGTGCCAGCAGTTTACCCCAGGGTGGCACAGATACGCAGTATTTT. It yields the protein CASSLPQGGTDTQYF.

The genes are TRBV28 and TRBJ2-5; 7 nucleotides agree with TRBD1. CDR1 is MDHEN and CDR2 is SYDVKM in the germline V gene. This CDR3 has 15 amino acids. The ends lost 5 bases at V and 2 bases at J; junction bases unmatched: 8. The CDR3 nucleotides read TGTGCCAGCAGTATACCGGGACAGCAACAAGAGACCCAGTACTTC. It codes for CASSIPGQQQETQYF.